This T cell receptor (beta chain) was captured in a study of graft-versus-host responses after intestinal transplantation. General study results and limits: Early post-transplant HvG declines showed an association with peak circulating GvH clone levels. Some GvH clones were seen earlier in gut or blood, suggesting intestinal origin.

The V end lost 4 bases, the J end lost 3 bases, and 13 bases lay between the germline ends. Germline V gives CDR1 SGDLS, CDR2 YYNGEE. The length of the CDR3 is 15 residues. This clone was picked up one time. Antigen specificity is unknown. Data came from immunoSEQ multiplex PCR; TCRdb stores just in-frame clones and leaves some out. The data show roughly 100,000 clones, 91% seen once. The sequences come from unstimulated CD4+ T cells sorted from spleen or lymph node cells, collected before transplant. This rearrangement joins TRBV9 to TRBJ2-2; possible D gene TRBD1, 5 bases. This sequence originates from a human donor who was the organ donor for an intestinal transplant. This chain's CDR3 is CASSSKGLDTGELFF. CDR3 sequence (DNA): TGTGCCAGCAGCTCTAAGGGGCTCGACACCGGGGAGCTGTTTTTT. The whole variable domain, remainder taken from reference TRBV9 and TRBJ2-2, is DSGVTQTPKHLITATGQRVTLRCSPRSGDLSVYWYQQSLDQGLQFLIQYYNGEERAKGNILERFSAQQFPDLHSELNLSSLELGDSALYFCASSSKGLDTGELFFGEGSRLTVL.